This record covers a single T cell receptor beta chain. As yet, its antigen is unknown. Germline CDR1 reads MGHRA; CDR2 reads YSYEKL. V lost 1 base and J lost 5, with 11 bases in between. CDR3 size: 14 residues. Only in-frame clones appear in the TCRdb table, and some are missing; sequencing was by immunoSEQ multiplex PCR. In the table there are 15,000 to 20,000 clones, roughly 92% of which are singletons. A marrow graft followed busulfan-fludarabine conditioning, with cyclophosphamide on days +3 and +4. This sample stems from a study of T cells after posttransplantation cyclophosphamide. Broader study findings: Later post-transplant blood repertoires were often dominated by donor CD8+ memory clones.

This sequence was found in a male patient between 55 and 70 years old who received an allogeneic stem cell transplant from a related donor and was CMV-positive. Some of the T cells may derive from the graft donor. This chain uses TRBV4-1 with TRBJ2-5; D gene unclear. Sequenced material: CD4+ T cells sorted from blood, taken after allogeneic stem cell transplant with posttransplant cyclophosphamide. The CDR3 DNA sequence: TGCGCCAGCAGCCAAGGCTCATCCCGGGAGACCCAGTACTTC. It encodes CASSQGSSRETQYF.